This record concerns one T cell receptor (beta chain) sequence. This specimen belongs to a study of blood T cell repertoires in COVID-19. In the study overall: PBMCs, B-cell-depleted T cells, or T cells were the source of the cDNA or gDNA that made up the material.

Method: immunoSEQ multiplex PCR; TCRdb's copy keeps in-frame clones and lacks some. The sample carries about 40,000 clones, about 84% recorded once. The germline CDR1 and CDR2 sequences are SEHNR and FQNEAQ (reference sequence). The CDR3 is made up of 13 amino acids. V was shortened by 7 bases and J by 4 bases, with 12 bases between the two germline ends. The rearrangement joins TRBV7-9 to TRBJ2-3; no reliable D call. The receptor's source is an elderly man with active or convalescent COVID-19. Sequencing input: peripheral blood. The DNA of the CDR3 is TGTGCCAGCACCCCCGTGGGCGCAGATACGCAGTATTTT. Protein sequence: CASTPVGADTQYF.